These 4 T cell receptor beta chains were all obtained from the same sample, sequenced in a study of cytomegalovirus exposure and HLA in healthy donors. Vbeta (60) and Jbeta (13) primers were used in the PCR. Clones were sequenced by immunoSEQ multiplex PCR, and TCRdb holds only the in-frame ones, with some missing. The clone table shows about 200,000 clones, with the ten largest holding approximately 1%. Sequencing was done on a sample of PBMCs. These receptor sequences come from a woman aged 25 to 45 in good health and CMV-seropositive.

The chain recombines TRBV18 with TRBJ1-1, with D maybe TRBD1 (5 bases). From germline, CDR1 is KGHSH and CDR2 LQKENI. The germline V and J ends were trimmed by 5 bases and 1 base, with 11 bases remaining between them. The CDR3 is 14 residues long. The CDR3 coding sequence is TGTGCCAGCTCATCTTTTCAGGGGAACACTGAAGCTTTCTTT. Its translation is CASSSFQGNTEAFF.

The CDR3 is CASRTSGLEQYF. The CDR3 coding sequence is TGTGCCAGCCGGACTAGCGGGCTCGAGCAGTACTTC. J is TRBJ2-7 and V is TRBV6-5, with 11 positions matching TRBD2. CDR3 length: 12 residues. The germline gives CDR1 MNHEY, CDR2 SVGAGI. The V gene end was trimmed by 8 bases and the J gene end by 6 bases; junction bases not matched to a gene: 3.

V and J are TRBV7-9 and TRBJ2-5; no clear D gene. V lost 5 bases and J 7 bases, leaving 11 bases between the germline ends. CDR1 SEHNR and CDR2 FQNEAQ come from the germline V gene (reference sequence). CDR3 length equals 12 residues. CDR3 sequence reads: CASSPPLATQYF. CDR3 bases: TGTGCCAGCAGCCCACCTCTGGCGACCCAGTACTTC.

The chain recombines TRBV6-1 with TRBJ1-3, with D hard to call. The germline gives CDR1 MNHNS, CDR2 SASEGT. The V end was cut by 4 bases, the J end by 0 bases, with 7 bases between. The CDR3 is made up of 14 amino acids. In DNA form, the CDR3 reads TGTGCCAGCAGTGCAGACTTCTCTGGAAACACCATATATTTT. Protein sequence: CASSADFSGNTIYF.